This TCR beta chain came from a study of blood T cell repertoires in COVID-19. About the study: From the United States, Italy and Spain came samples of acute and convalescent COVID-19. PBMCs, B-cell-depleted T cells, or T cells provided the cDNA or gDNA that made up the material.

This CDR3 region has 16 residues. Germline CDR1 and CDR2: SGHTA and FQGNSA. V lost 5 bases to trimming and J lost 6 bases, with 20 bases between them. In the authors' workflow: Counts of nucleated cells, estimated from reference gene primer amplification, were obtained. Here immunoSEQ multiplex PCR was the method, and the copy in TCRdb shows in-frame clones only, minus some. For V, J and clone size, that table is used; D and trimming come from the DNA. This table has 100,000 to 150,000 clones, 70% to 80% appearing once. The receptor comes from a human donor in a cohort sampled during active COVID-19. The sequencing sample was made of peripheral blood. The chain joins TRBV7-2 to TRBJ2-1; possible D gene TRBD1, 6 bases. In nucleotides, the CDR3 is TGTGCCAGCAGCCTCCCCGGGGCGGCCAGGGGCAATGAGCAGTTCTTC. It yields the protein CASSLPGAARGNEQFF. Full variable domain (outside the CDR3, taken from reference TRBV7-2 and TRBJ2-1): GAGVSQSPSNKVTEKGKDVELRCDPISGHTALYWYRQSLGQGLEFLIYFQGNSAPDKSGLPSDRFSAERTGGSVSTLTIQRTQQEDSAVYLCASSLPGAARGNEQFFGPGTRLTVL.